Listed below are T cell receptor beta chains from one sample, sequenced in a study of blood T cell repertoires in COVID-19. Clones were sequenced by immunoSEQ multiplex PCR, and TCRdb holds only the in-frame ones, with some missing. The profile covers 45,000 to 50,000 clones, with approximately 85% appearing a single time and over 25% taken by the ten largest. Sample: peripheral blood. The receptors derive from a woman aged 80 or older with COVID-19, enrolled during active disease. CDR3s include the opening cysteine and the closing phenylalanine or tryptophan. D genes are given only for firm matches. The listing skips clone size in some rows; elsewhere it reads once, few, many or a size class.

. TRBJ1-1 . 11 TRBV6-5 TGTGCCAGCAGTTACTTGGGAGTAGCTTTCTTT CASSYLGVAFF
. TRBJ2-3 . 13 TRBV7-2 TGTGCCAGCAGCTTGGGCAGGGAAGATACGCAGTATTTT CASSLGREDTQYF
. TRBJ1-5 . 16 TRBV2 TGTGCCAGCAGTGACACCCGGTCACTTAGCAATCAGCCCCAGCATTTT CASSDTRSLSNQPQHF
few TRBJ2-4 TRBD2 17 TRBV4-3 TGCGCCAGCAGCCAAGACGCTAGCGGAGCTGCCAAAAACATTCAGTACTTC CASSQDASGAAKNIQYF
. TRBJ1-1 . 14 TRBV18 TGTGCCAGCTCACCACCTCAGGGTAACACTGAAGCTTTCTTT CASSPPQGNTEAFF
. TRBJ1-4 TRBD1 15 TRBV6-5 TGTGCCAGCAGCACACAGGGGGGCGGGGGCCAAAAACTGTTTTTT CASSTQGGGGQKLFF
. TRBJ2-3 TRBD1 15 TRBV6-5 TGTGCCAGCAGGCGGACAGGGCTAGGCACAGATACGCAGTATTTT CASRRTGLGTDTQYF
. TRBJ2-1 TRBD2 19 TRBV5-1 TGCGCCAGCAGCTCGCCCGGACTAGCGGGGGCTTCCGCCTACAATGAGCAGTTCTTC CASSSPGLAGASAYNEQFF
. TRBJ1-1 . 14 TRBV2 TGTGCCAGCAGTGAAGAAGTGGTTGGTGATGGGGGGTTCTTT CASSEEVVGDGGFF
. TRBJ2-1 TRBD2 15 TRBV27 TGTGCCAGCAGTTTATGGGTAGCGGGAGGGGGTGAGCAGTTCTTC CASSLWVAGGGEQFF
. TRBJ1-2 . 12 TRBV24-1 TGTGCCACCTATGACAGTAACTATGGCTACACCTTC CATYDSNYGYTF
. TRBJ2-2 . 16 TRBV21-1 TGTGCCAGCAGCAAAGGGGAGCAGGAGGGCGCCGGGGAGCTGTTTTTT CASSKGEQEGAGELFF
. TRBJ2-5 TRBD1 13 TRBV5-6 TGTGCCAGCAGAGGGACAGGGGAGGTGACCCAGTACTTC CASRGTGEVTQYF
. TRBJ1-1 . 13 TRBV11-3 TGTGCCAGCAGGCCTGTACAGGGAACTGAAGCTTTCTTT CASRPVQGTEAFF
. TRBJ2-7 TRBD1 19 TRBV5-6 TGTGCCAGCAGCTACCTAACTGGACAGGGCCTTTTAGGGGGGAGCGAGCAGTACTTC CASSYLTGQGLLGGSEQYF
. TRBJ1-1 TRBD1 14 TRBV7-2 TGTGCCAGCAGCTTAACTGCCATACAGGGGGCAGCTTTCTTT CASSLTAIQGAAFF
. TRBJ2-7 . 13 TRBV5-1 TGCGCCAGCAGCTTTTCAGGTGCCTACGAGCAGTACTTC CASSFSGAYEQYF
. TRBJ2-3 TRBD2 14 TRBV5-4 TGTGCCAGCAGCGGGCAGCGGGATGAAGATACGCAGTATTTT CASSGQRDEDTQYF
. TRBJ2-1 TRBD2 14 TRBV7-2 TGTGCCAGCAGCATAACTAGCGGGGGCGATGAGCAGTTCTTC CASSITSGGDEQFF